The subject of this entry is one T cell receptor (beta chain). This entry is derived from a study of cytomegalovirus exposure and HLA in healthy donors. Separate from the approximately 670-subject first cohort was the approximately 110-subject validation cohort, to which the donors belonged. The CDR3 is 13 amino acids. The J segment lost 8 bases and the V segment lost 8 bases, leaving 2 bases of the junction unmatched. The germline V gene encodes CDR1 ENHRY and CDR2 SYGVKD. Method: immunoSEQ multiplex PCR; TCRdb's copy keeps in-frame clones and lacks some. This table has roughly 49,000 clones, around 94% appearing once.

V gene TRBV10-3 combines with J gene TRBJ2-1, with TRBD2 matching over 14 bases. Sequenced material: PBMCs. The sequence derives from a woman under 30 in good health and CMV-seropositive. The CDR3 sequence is CAIGTSGSYEQFF. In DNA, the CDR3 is TGTGCCATCGGGACTAGCGGGAGTTATGAGCAGTTCTTC.